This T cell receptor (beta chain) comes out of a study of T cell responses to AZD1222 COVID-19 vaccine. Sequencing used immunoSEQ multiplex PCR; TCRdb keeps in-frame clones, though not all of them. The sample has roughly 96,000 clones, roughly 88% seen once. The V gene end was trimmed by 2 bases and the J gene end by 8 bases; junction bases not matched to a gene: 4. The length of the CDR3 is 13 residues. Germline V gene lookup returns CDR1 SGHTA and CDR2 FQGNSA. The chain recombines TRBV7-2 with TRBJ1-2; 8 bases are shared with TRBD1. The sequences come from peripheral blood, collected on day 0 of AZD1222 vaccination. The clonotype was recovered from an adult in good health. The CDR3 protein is CASSLQGARGYTF. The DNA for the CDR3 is TGTGCCAGCAGCTTACAGGGGGCGCGGGGCTACACCTTC.